Shown below are 19 T cell receptor beta chains from a single sample sequenced in a study of blood T cell repertoires in COVID-19. This table comes from immunoSEQ multiplex PCR, and its TCRdb copy is limited to in-frame clones, with some not included. Among around 200,000 clones, 65% to 85% were seen once, and the ten largest hold 2.5% to 3%. Sample: peripheral blood. Every receptor here comes from a man aged 50-60 years with active or convalescent COVID-19.

This clone was seen a few times. The chain uses TRBV7-2 and TRBJ2-7, with D maybe TRBD2 (6 bases). Trimming pared 2 bases from V and 6 bases from J, leaving 14 bases between. Germline CDR1 reads SGHTA; CDR2 reads FQGNSA. CDR3 size: 14 residues. The chain's CDR3 is CASSLLSTSGEQYF. The CDR3 DNA reads TGTGCCAGCAGCTTACTATCGACTAGTGGCGAGCAGTACTTC.

This chain joins TRBV18 and TRBJ1-5, with no clear D. V was pared by 1 base and J by 6 bases, with 10 bases between. CDR3 length equals 14 residues. Looked up from germline, CDR1 is KGHSH and CDR2 is LQKENI. The CDR3 spells CASSPLQDIQPQHF. CDR3 sequence (DNA): TGTGCCAGCTCACCACTCCAGGATATTCAGCCCCAGCATTTT.

This clone was observed a handful of times. This rearrangement joins TRBV10-1 to TRBJ2-7; D unresolved. Trimming left V 0 bases short and J 2 bases short, with 5 bases between. Per the germline V gene, CDR1 is WNHNN and CDR2 is SYGVQD (reference sequence). The length of the CDR3 is 13 residues. The CDR3 DNA is TGCGCCAGCAGTGAGTCCGACACCTACGAGCAGTACTTC. It yields the protein CASSESDTYEQYF.

A word on this clone: This same CDR3 is encoded by further DNA sequences in the sample. The V call is TRBV2, the J call TRBJ1-6, with D possibly TRBD1 on 5 matching bases. This CDR3 is built from 13 residues. CDR1 SNHLY and CDR2 FYNNEI come from the germline V gene. V lost 6 bases, J lost 3 bases, and 6 bases lay in between. CDR3 region: CASSGGYNSPLHF. In nucleotides, the CDR3 is TGTGCCAGCAGCGGGGGCTATAATTCACCCCTCCACTTT.

V is TRBV7-9 and J is TRBJ1-6; 8 bases line up with TRBD1. J gave up 8 bases and V 2 bases, and 5 bases lay outside the gene matches. The CDR3 contains 15 residues. Germline V gene lookup returns CDR1 SEHNR and CDR2 FQNEAQ (reference sequence). The CDR3 spells CASSLLDRADSPLHF. The CDR3 DNA is TGTGCCAGCAGCTTATTGGACAGGGCGGATTCACCCCTCCACTTT. The full variable domain, its missing parts supplied by reference TRBV7-9 and TRBJ1-6, is DTGVSQNPRHKITKRGQNVTFRCDPISEHNRLYWYRQTLGQGPEFLTYFQNEAQLEKSRLLSDRFSAERPKGSFSTLEIQRTEQGDSAMYLCASSLLDRADSPLHFGNGTRLTVT.

The rearrangement links TRBV5-1 to TRBJ2-7, with 7 bases identical to TRBD2. CDR3 length: 15 amino acids. Trimming removed 3 bases from V and 4 bases from J; junction bases left unmatched: 10. The germline V gene encodes CDR1 SGHRS and CDR2 YFSETQ. The CDR3 DNA reads TGCGCCAGCAGCTCTACAGGTACCGGGGGGTACGAGCAGTACTTC. Protein: CASSSTGTGGYEQYF.

The J gene is TRBJ2-7, the V gene TRBV9, with 7 bases that match TRBD2. The germline V gene encodes CDR1 SGDLS and CDR2 YYNGEE. The CDR3 loop spans 13 amino acids. Trimming at V came to 8 bases and at J to 5 bases, leaving 10 bases not matched to a gene. Here the CDR3 DNA reads TGTGCCAGAAGAGTGGGAGGGAGCGACGAGCAGTACTTC. Translated: CARRVGGSDEQYF.

The gene calls are TRBV19 and TRBJ1-4, with D perhaps matching TRBD1 (6 bases). Germline CDR1 LNHDA, CDR2 SQIVND (reference sequence). CDR3 length: 16 residues. Trimming stripped 7 bases from V and 3 bases from J, with 18 bases between. CDR3 region: CASKGLRGTANEKLFF. CDR3 DNA sequence: TGTGCCAGTAAAGGTCTCAGGGGAACGGCTAATGAAAAACTGTTTTTT.

V gene TRBV28 combines with J gene TRBJ1-2, with D perhaps matching TRBD1 (5 bases). CDR3 size: 15 residues. CDR1 is MDHEN, CDR2 SYDVKM, per germline. Trimming took off 8 bases at V and 6 bases at J, with 22 bases between the two ends. The chain's CDR3 is CASLVAQGPTNGYTF. The CDR3 bases are TGTGCCAGCTTGGTGGCCCAGGGCCCAACCAATGGCTACACCTTC.

In its sample, this clone was seen a few times. The chain joins TRBV4-2 to TRBJ2-7, with no clear D. Germline V gene data show CDR1 as LGHNA and CDR2 as YNFKEQ. The CDR3 is 13 amino acids. Trimming took 1 base from V and 5 from J, leaving 9 bases between them. CDR3 protein: CASSQGGSNEQYF. For the CDR3, the DNA is TGTGCCAGCAGCCAAGGCGGATCCAACGAGCAGTACTTC.

This chain joins TRBV24-1 and TRBJ2-1; D is possibly TRBD2 (5 bases). This CDR3 is built from 14 residues. V was cut by 4 bases and J by 8 bases, with 14 bases left in between. Germline CDR1 reads KGHDR; CDR2 reads SFDVKD. The CDR3 bases are TGTGCCACCAGTGAGACGACTAACGAGGATGAGCAGTTCTTC. This sequence encodes CATSETTNEDEQFF.

The chain is built from TRBV9 and TRBJ1-1; D not resolved. Per the germline V gene, CDR1 is SGDLS and CDR2 is YYNGEE. The CDR3 runs to 13 residues. V lost 0 bases and J 5 bases, leaving 8 bases between the germline ends. The CDR3, as DNA: TGTGCCAGCAGCGTAGATGGTCGGACTGAAGCTTTCTTT. Amino acid sequence: CASSVDGRTEAFF.

This clone was picked up many times. The genes are TRBV6-2 or TRBV6-3 and TRBJ1-2, with TRBD1 matching 7 bases. J was trimmed by 5 bases and V by 5 bases; bases with no gene match: 11. Germline CDR1 reads MNHEY; CDR2 reads SVGEGT. The CDR3 has 15 residues. Here the CDR3 reads CASSVPGQSPYGYTF. CDR3 in DNA: TGTGCCAGCAGTGTACCGGGACAGTCCCCTTATGGCTACACCTTC.

The chain links TRBV30 to TRBJ2-3; tentative D call: TRBD1 (6 bases). The germline gives CDR1 GTSNPN, CDR2 SVGIG (reference sequence). V was shortened by 4 bases and J by 4 bases, with 15 bases between the two germline ends. The CDR3 sequence is 14 residues long. This CDR3 reads CAWNYRVGADTQYF. For the CDR3, the DNA is TGTGCCTGGAATTACAGGGTAGGCGCAGATACGCAGTATTTT.

This clone was picked up one time. This sequence joins TRBV6-5 and TRBJ1-6, with 9 bases lining up with TRBD1. The CDR3 runs to 14 residues. Germline CDR1 and CDR2: MNHEY and SVGAGI. Trimming took 11 bases from V and 5 from J; bases not matched to a gene: 7. The CDR3 loop reads CAGNGQGNNSPLHF. The CDR3 DNA reads TGTGCCGGGAACGGACAGGGGAATAATTCACCCCTCCACTTT.

This clone was detected once. CDR3 DNA: TGTGCCAGCAGTAGTACAGTGAACACTGAAGCTTTCTTT. This sequence encodes CASSSTVNTEAFF. The J gene is TRBJ1-1, the V gene TRBV12-3 or TRBV12-4; no clear D. The CDR3 runs to 13 residues. Trimming pared 5 bases from V and 0 bases from J, leaving 7 bases between.

As regards this clone: The sample carries other DNA sequences with the same CDR3. V and J are TRBV5-6 and TRBJ2-5; D is unresolved. CDR1 and CDR2 (germline): SGHDT, YYEEEE. Trimming removed 2 bases at V and 5 bases at J, with 4 bases between. This CDR3 is 11 amino acids long. The chain's CDR3 is CASSFGETQYF. The CDR3 DNA is TGTGCCAGCAGCTTTGGCGAGACCCAGTACTTC.

V is TRBV7-8 and J is TRBJ1-3; D gene ambiguous. Trimming stripped 5 bases from V and 4 bases from J, with 15 bases between. The CDR3 consists of 15 residues. Looked up from germline, CDR1 is SGHVS and CDR2 is FQNEAQ. The CDR3 spells CASSTRLKTGNTIYF. CDR3 sequence (DNA): TGTGCCAGCAGCACCAGACTTAAAACGGGAAACACCATATATTTT.

The rearrangement uses TRBV27 and TRBJ2-1, with 7 bases aligning to TRBD2. Germline CDR1 and CDR2: MNHEY and SMNVEV (reference sequence). This CDR3 has 14 residues. V shed 8 bases, J shed 9 bases, and the junction held 13 bases outside the gene matches. For the CDR3, the DNA is TGTGCCAGCTCCACTAGCGTGATTCTCGGTGAGCAGTTCTTC. Protein product: CASSTSVILGEQFF.